Each of the 8 T cell receptor beta chains below was sequenced from the same sample in a study of T cells after yellow fever vaccination. TCRdb analysed the 5' RACE reads with MiXCR anew, one entry per CDR3 protein. In the table there are under 55,000 distinct CDR3 sequences, about 6.3% of which are singletons. The sequencing used CD8+ T cells not binding an NS4B(214-222) dextramer, sorted from PBMCs, collected approximately 40 days after the first yellow fever vaccination. These receptors originate from a man younger than 30 who received the YFV17D yellow fever vaccine.

V and J are TRBV4-1 and TRBJ2-5, with 12 bases matching TRBD2. Germline V gives CDR1 MGHRA, CDR2 YSYEKL. V dropped 0 bases and J dropped 1; count of bases not matched to a gene: 3. The CDR3 totals 17 residues. The CDR3 reads CASSQEPSGGAQETQYF. The CDR3 bases are TGCGCCAGCAGCCAAGAGCCTAGCGGGGGGGCCCAAGAGACCCAGTACTTC.

This clonotype was recorded at least ten times. This chain connects TRBV9 to TRBJ1-2; no definite D call. CDR1 SGDLS and CDR2 YYNGEE come from the germline V gene. V shed 0 bases and J shed 2 bases, with 11 bases lying between them. The CDR3 runs to 15 residues. DNA of the CDR3: TGTGCCAGCAGCGTAGGCGGGCCCGTGAACTATGGCTACACCTTC. It encodes CASSVGGPVNYGYTF. Combining the CDR3 with reference TRBV9 and TRBJ1-2 gives the whole variable domain DSGVTQTPKHLITATGQRVTLRCSPRSGDLSVYWYQQSLDQGLQFLIQYYNGEERAKGNILERFSAQQFPDLHSELNLSSLELGDSALYFCASSVGGPVNYGYTFGSGTRLTVV.

This clonotype was observed many times. The CDR3 sequence: CASSPPRRTDTGELFF. CDR3 coding DNA: TGCGCCAGCAGCCCCCCGCGCCGCACCGACACCGGGGAGCTGTTTTTT. The chain carries TRBV4-1 and TRBJ2-2, with no clear D. This CDR3 contains 16 residues. The germline V and J ends were trimmed by 4 bases and 3 bases, with 15 bases remaining between them. Per germline, CDR1 MGHRA and CDR2 YSYEKL.

This chain joins TRBV19 and TRBJ2-3; no clear D gene. The V gene's germline CDR1 is LNHDA and CDR2 SQIVND (reference sequence). Trimming took 0 bases from V and 6 from J, leaving 4 bases between them. This CDR3 has 12 amino acids. The CDR3, as DNA: TGTGCCAGTAGTATAGATCGGGATACGCAGTATTTT. It specifies CASSIDRDTQYF.

This clonotype was detected only a few times. This sequence joins TRBV13 and TRBJ1-2, with D possibly TRBD1 on 5 matching bases. CDR1 is PRHDT and CDR2 is FYEKMQ in the germline V gene (reference sequence). V shed 5 bases and J shed 4 bases, with 14 bases lying between them. The CDR3 totals 14 residues. The CDR3 here is CASSRLGPIYGYTF. In DNA, the CDR3 is TGTGCCAGCAGCAGATTGGGACCGATCTATGGCTACACCTTC. Looking up the rest from reference TRBV13 and TRBJ1-2 gives the full variable domain: AAGVIQSPRHLIKEKRETATLKCYPIPRHDTVYWYQQGPGQDPQFLISFYEKMQSDKGSIPDRFSAQQFSDYHSELNMSSLELGDSALYFCASSRLGPIYGYTFGSGTRLTVV.

The chain carries TRBV7-9 and TRBJ2-7; 9 nucleotides line up with TRBD1. The CDR3 runs to 12 residues. Germline CDR1 reads SEHNR; CDR2 reads FQNEAQ (reference sequence). Trimming at V came to 5 bases and at J to 6 bases, leaving 2 bases not matched to a gene. The CDR3 nucleotides read TGTGCCAGCAGCAAGACAGGGGGCGAGCAGTACTTC. Translating gives CASSKTGGEQYF.

The rearrangement joins TRBV12-3 or TRBV12-4 to TRBJ1-1; D might be TRBD1 (6 bases). The CDR3 extends over 14 amino acids. The germline V and J ends were trimmed by 5 bases and 6 bases, with 16 bases remaining between them. CDR3: CASSTSLGGPEAFF. In nucleotides, the CDR3 is TGTGCCAGCAGTACATCCCTCGGGGGGCCTGAAGCTTTCTTT.

This chain connects TRBV5-4 to TRBJ2-1, with TRBD1 matching 7 bases. This CDR3 has 18 residues. CDR1 SGHNT and CDR2 YYREEE come from the germline V gene (reference sequence). The V segment lost 2 bases and the J segment 3 bases; nucleotides outside the gene matches: 14. DNA of the CDR3: TGTGCCAGCAGCTTTGACCCCCCGGGACAGACCTTCTACAATGAGCAGTTCTTC. The encoded protein is CASSFDPPGQTFYNEQFF.